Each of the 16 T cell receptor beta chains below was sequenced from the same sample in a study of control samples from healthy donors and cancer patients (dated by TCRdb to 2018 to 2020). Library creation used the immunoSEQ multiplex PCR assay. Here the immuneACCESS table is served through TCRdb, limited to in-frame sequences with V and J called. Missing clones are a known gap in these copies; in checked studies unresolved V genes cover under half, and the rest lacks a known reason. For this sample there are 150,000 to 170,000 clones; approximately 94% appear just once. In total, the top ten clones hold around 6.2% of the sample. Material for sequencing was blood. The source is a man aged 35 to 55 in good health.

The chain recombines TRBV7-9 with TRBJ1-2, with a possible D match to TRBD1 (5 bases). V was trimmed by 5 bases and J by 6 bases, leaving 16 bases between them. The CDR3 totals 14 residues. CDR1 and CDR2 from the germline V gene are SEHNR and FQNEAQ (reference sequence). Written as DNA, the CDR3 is TGTGCCAGCAGCCCCAAAGACAGCCCGGATGGCTACACCTTC. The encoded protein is CASSPKDSPDGYTF.

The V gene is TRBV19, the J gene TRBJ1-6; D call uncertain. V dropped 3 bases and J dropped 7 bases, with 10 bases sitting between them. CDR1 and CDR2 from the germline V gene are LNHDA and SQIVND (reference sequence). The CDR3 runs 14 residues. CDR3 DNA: TGTGCCAGTAGTATCGTGAGGGTCAATTCACCCCTCCACTTT. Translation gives CASSIVRVNSPLHF.

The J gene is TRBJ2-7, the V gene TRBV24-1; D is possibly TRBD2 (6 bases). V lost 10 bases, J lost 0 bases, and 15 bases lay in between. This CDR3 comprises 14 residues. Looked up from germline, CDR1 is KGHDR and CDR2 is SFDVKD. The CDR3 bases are TGTGCCACTCTGCGGAGGGAGAGCTCCTACGAGCAGTACTTC. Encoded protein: CATLRRESSYEQYF.

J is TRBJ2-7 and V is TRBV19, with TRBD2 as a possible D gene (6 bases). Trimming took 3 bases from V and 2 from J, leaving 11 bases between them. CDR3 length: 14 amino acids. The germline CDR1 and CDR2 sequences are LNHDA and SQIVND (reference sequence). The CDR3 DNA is TGTGCCAGTAGTATTGGAGGGGTCACCTACGAGCAGTACTTC. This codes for CASSIGGVTYEQYF.

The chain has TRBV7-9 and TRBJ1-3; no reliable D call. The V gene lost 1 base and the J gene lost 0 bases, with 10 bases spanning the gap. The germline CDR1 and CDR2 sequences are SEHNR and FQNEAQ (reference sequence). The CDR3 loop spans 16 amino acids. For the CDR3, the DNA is TGTGCCAGCAGCTTAGGCGGACCTAACTCTGGAAACACCATATATTTT. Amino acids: CASSLGGPNSGNTIYF.

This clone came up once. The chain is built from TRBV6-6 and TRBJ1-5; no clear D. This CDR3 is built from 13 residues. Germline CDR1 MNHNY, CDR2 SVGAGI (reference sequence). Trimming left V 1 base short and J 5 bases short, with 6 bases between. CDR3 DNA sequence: TGTGCCAGCAGTTACTTCCTCGATCAGCCCCAGCATTTT. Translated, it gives CASSYFLDQPQHF.

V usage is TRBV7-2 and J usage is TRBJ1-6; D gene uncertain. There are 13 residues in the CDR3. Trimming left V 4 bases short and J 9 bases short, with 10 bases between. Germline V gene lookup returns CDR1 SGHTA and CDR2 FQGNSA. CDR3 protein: CASSWTVGSPLHF. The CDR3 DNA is TGTGCCAGCAGCTGGACCGTGGGTTCACCCCTCCACTTT.

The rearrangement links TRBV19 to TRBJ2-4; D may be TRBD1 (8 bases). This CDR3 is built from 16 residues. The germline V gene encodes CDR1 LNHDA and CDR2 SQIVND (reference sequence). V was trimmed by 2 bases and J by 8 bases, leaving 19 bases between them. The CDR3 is CASSIRQGRGRDIQYF. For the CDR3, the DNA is TGTGCCAGTAGTATAAGACAGGGGAGGGGTCGGGACATTCAGTACTTC.

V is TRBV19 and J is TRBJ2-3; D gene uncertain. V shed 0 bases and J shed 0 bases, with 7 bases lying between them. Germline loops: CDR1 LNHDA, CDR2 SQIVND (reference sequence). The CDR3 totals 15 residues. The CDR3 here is CASSIEGSSTDTQYF. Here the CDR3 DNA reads TGTGCCAGTAGTATAGAGGGATCTAGCACAGATACGCAGTATTTT.

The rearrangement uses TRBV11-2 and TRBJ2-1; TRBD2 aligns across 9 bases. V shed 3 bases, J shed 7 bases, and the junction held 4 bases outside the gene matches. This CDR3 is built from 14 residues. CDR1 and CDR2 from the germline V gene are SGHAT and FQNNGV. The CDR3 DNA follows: TGTGCCAGCAGCTTGGGTCTAGCGGGGAATGAGCAGTTCTTC. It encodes CASSLGLAGNEQFF.

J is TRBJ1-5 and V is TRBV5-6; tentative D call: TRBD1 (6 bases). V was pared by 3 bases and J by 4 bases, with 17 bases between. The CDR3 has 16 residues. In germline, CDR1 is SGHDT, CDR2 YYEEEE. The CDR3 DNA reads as TGTGCCAGCAGCTCCTATGGCGGGACAAGAAATCAGCCCCAGCATTTT. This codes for CASSSYGGTRNQPQHF.

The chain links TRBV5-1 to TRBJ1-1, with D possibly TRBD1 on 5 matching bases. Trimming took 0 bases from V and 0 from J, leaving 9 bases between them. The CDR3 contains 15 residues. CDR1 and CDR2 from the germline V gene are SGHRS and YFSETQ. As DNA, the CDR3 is TGCGCCAGCAGCTTGGAGCGACAGATGAACACTGAAGCTTTCTTT. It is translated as CASSLERQMNTEAFF.

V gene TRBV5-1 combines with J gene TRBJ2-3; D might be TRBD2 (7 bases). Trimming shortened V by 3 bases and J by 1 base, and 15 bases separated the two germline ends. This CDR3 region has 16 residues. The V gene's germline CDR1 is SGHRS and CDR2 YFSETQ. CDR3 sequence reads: CASSSGGQHRTDTQYF. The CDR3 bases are TGCGCCAGCAGCTCGGGGGGCCAACACCGCACAGATACGCAGTATTTT.

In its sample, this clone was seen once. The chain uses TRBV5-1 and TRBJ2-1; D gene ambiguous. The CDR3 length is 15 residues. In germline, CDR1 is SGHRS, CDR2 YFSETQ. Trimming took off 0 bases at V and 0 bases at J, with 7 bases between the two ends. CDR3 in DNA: TGCGCCAGCAGCTTGGACAGTAGCTCCTACAATGAGCAGTTCTTC. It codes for CASSLDSSSYNEQFF.

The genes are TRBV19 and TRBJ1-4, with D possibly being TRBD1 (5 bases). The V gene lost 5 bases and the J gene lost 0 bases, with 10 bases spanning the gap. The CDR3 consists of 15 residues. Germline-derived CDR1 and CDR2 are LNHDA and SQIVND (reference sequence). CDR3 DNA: TGTGCCAGTAGTGCAACGGGGGCAACTAATGAAAAACTGTTTTTT. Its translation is CASSATGATNEKLFF.

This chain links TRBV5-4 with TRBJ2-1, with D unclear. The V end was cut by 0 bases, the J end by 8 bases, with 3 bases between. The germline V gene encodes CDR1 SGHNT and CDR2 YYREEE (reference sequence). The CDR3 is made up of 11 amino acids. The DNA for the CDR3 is TGTGCCAGCAGCTTGGTAGATGAGCAGTTCTTC. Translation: CASSLVDEQFF.